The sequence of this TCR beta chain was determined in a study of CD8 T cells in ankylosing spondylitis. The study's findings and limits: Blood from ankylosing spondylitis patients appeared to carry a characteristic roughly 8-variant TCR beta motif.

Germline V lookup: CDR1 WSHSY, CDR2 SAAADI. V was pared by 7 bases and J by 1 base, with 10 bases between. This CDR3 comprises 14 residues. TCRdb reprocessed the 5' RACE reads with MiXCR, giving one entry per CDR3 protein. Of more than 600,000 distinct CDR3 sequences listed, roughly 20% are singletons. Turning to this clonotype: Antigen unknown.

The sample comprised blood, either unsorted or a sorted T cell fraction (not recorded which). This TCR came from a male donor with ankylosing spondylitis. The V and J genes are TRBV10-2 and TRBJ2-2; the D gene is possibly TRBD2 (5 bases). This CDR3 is CASKAARNTGELFF. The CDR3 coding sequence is TGCGCCAGCAAAGCGGCTAGGAACACCGGGGAGCTGTTTTTT.